Listed below are T cell receptor beta chains from one sample, sequenced in a study of T-cell memory formation after mild COVID-19. TCRdb re-called the 5' RACE reads with MiXCR, one entry per CDR3 protein. The table lists fewer than 250,000 distinct CDR3 sequences, 27% of them singletons. Specimen: PBMCs or a T cell subset sorted from them (not recorded which). These receptor sequences come from an adult woman who had mild COVID-19 (a few samples of this study predate the infection). Cell type and time point are not known. CDR3s include the opening cysteine and the closing phenylalanine or tryptophan. A D gene is named only where the DNA matches it firmly. Size tells how often a clone was seen (once, few, many) or the class of an expanded clone, and some rows leave it out.

J | size | D | V | CDR3 | DNA
TRBJ2-3 | . | TRBD2 | TRBV10-3 | CAISHGTSGTDTQYF | TGTGCCATCAGCCATGGGACTAGCGGCACAGATACGCAGTATTTT
TRBJ2-2 | . | TRBD2 | TRBV7-3 | CASTAGLAGTGELFF | TGTGCCAGCACTGCGGGGCTAGCGGGGACCGGGGAGCTGTTTTTT
TRBJ2-5 | . | TRBD1 | TRBV29-1 | CSVRSGTEGRETQYF | TGCAGCGTTAGGTCCGGGACAGAGGGACGAGAGACCCAGTACTTC
TRBJ1-1 | . | TRBD1 | TRBV20-1 | CSAAGTGNTEAFF | TGCAGTGCCGCCGGGACAGGGAACACTGAAGCTTTCTTT
TRBJ2-5 | . | TRBD2 | TRBV13 | CASSSRLASRGETQYF | TGTGCCAGCAGCTCCCGACTAGCATCAAGGGGAGAGACCCAGTACTTC
TRBJ1-2 | . | TRBD1 | TRBV24-1 | CATSDDRGREGNYGYTF | TGTGCCACCAGTGATGACAGGGGGCGCGAAGGGAACTATGGCTACACCTTC
TRBJ2-5 | . | TRBD1 | TRBV4-1 | CASSQSRQGRETQYF | TGCGCCAGCAGCCAGTCCCGACAGGGGCGAGAGACCCAGTACTTC
TRBJ1-5 | . | . | TRBV9 | CASSHGGANQPQHF | TGTGCCAGCAGCCATGGGGGGGCCAATCAGCCCCAGCATTTT
TRBJ2-1 | once | . | TRBV3-1 | CASSQEPGEQFF | TGTGCCAGCAGCCAAGAGCCCGGGGAGCAGTTCTTC
TRBJ1-1 | . | . | TRBV7-9 | CASSLKRGGGSDTEAFF | TGTGCCAGCAGCTTAAAACGAGGAGGGGGTAGCGACACTGAAGCTTTCTTT
TRBJ1-1 | . | TRBD1 | TRBV12-3/TRBV12-4 | CASTAGGNTEAFF | TGTGCCAGCACCGCAGGGGGGAACACTGAAGCTTTCTTT
TRBJ2-5 | . | TRBD2 | TRBV4-1 | CASSQGFRDYQETQYF | TGCGCCAGCAGCCAAGGATTCCGGGACTATCAAGAGACCCAGTACTTC
TRBJ2-2 | . | TRBD2 | TRBV24-1 | CATRGLASNTGELFF | TGTGCCACCAGGGGACTAGCGAGTAACACCGGGGAGCTGTTTTTT
TRBJ2-5 | . | TRBD1 | TRBV2 | CASSDANRGLQETQYF | TGTGCCAGCAGTGACGCGAACAGGGGGCTTCAAGAGACCCAGTACTTC
TRBJ1-1 | few | . | TRBV29-1 | CSTIHWNTEAFF | TGCAGCACAATACACTGGAACACTGAAGCTTTCTTT